The next 9 T cell receptor beta chains were all read from a single sample in a study of blood T cell repertoires in COVID-19. The repertoire was sequenced with immunoSEQ multiplex PCR; TCRdb's copy has only in-frame clones and lacks some. Of around 400,000 clones listed, 87% are singletons. Sequenced material: peripheral blood. Source of these receptors: an older woman with COVID-19, enrolled during active disease.

The table lists this clone with a count of one. This chain uses TRBV5-1 with TRBJ1-1, with D perhaps matching TRBD1 (6 bases). This CDR3 region has 16 residues. Germline-derived CDR1 and CDR2 are SGHRS and YFSETQ. V was trimmed by 2 bases and J by 6 bases, leaving 20 bases between them. DNA of the CDR3: TGCGCCAGCAGCTTTAATGGGGGCGCGGGCGTCGCTGAAGCTTTCTTT. This codes for CASSFNGGAGVAEAFF.

The chain links TRBV5-1 to TRBJ1-6; TRBD1 aligns across 9 bases. CDR3 length equals 15 residues. Trimming cost V 4 bases and J 7 bases; bases outside gene matches: 6. Germline lookup yields CDR1 SGHRS and CDR2 YFSETQ. The CDR3 DNA follows: TGCGCCAGCAGCAACCGGACAGGGGCCAATTCACCCCTCCACTTT. It yields the protein CASSNRTGANSPLHF.

The chain recombines TRBV7-2 with TRBJ1-3, with 9 bases that match TRBD1. V lost 4 bases to trimming and J lost 2 bases; unmatched junction nucleotides: 3. Per the germline V gene, CDR1 is SGHTA and CDR2 is FQGNSA. The CDR3 length is 15 residues. CDR3 bases: TGTGCCAGCAGCTCACAGGGGGCTCCTGGAAACACCATATATTTT. Translation: CASSSQGAPGNTIYF.

The J gene is TRBJ2-5, the V gene TRBV11-2; D is unresolved. The CDR3 is 13 amino acids. V lost 5 bases, J lost 1 base, and 8 bases lay in between. From germline, CDR1 is SGHAT and CDR2 FQNNGV. This CDR3 reads CASSRGTQETQYF. The CDR3 DNA reads as TGTGCCAGCAGCCGCGGAACCCAAGAGACCCAGTACTTC.

The J gene is TRBJ2-3, the V gene TRBV18; perhaps TRBD2 as D (7 bases). CDR3 size: 12 residues. V was trimmed by 6 bases and J by 5 bases, leaving 9 bases between them. Germline V gene sequence: CDR1 KGHSH, CDR2 LQKENI. CDR3 residues: CASSGGQDTQYF. The CDR3 DNA reads TGTGCCAGCTCGGGGGGGCAAGATACGCAGTATTTT.

The chain recombines TRBV5-1 with TRBJ2-7, with 9 positions matching TRBD1. The CDR3 is 15 residues long. CDR1 and CDR2 from the germline V gene are SGHRS and YFSETQ. J lost 3 bases, V lost 0 bases, and 4 bases had no gene match. The CDR3 bases are TGCGCCAGCAGCTTGGATGCGGGACAGGGCTACGAGCAGTACTTC. It codes for CASSLDAGQGYEQYF.

The count of this clone is one. The gene calls are TRBV6-6 and TRBJ1-4, with 8 positions matching TRBD1. Germline-derived CDR1 and CDR2 are MNHNY and SVGAGI (reference sequence). V shed 2 bases and J 6 bases; nucleotides not matched to a gene: 8. The CDR3 sequence is 16 residues long. In DNA, the CDR3 is TGTGCCAGCAGTTACGAGCGGAGACAGGGGCATGAAAAACTGTTTTTT. It specifies CASSYERRQGHEKLFF.

V is TRBV20-1 and J is TRBJ2-7, with a possible D match to TRBD1 (6 bases). Germline CDR1 DFQATT, CDR2 SNEGSKA (reference sequence). The CDR3 extends over 11 amino acids. V dropped 6 bases and J dropped 2 bases, with 8 bases sitting between them. The CDR3 sequence is CSADRTYEQYF. CDR3 in DNA: TGCAGTGCCGACAGGACCTACGAGCAGTACTTC.

The J gene is TRBJ2-7, the V gene TRBV5-4; weak D call: TRBD1 (5 bases). V was cut by 0 bases and J by 6 bases, with 10 bases left in between. CDR3 length: 13 amino acids. Germline CDR1 reads SGHNT; CDR2 reads YYREEE (reference sequence). The CDR3: CASSLAGSREQYF. The CDR3 DNA sequence: TGTGCCAGCAGCTTGGCAGGGTCGCGCGAGCAGTACTTC. The full variable domain, with the rest looked up from reference TRBV5-4 and TRBJ2-7, is ETGVTQSPTHLIKTRGQQVTLRCSSQSGHNTVSWYQQALGQGPQFIFQYYREEENGRGNFPPRFSGLQFPNYSSELNVNALELDDSALYLCASSLAGSREQYFGPGTRLTVT.